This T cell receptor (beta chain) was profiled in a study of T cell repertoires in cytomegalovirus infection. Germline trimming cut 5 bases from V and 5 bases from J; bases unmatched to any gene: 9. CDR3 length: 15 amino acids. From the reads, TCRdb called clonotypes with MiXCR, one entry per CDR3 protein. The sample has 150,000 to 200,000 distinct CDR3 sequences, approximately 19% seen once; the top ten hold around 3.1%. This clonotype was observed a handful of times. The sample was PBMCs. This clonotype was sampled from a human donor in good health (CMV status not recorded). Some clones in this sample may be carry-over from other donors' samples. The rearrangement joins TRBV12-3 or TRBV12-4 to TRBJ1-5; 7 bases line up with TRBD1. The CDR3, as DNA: TGTGCCAGCAGTGATAACAGGGGACTTGATCAGCCCCAGCATTTT. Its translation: CASSDNRGLDQPQHF.